A single sample is the source of the 25 T cell receptor beta chains below, sequenced in a study of blood T cells in healthy people across ages. Next came a second PCR, run for about 7 to 12 cycles, which used a sample-barcoded 5' primer along with a J-beta primer mix. TCRdb re-called the 5' RACE reads with MiXCR, one entry per CDR3 protein. The sample has over 1,500,000 distinct CDR3 sequences, around 42% seen once. Sequences were obtained from blood. These receptors all stem from a human donor in good health.

The chain is built from TRBV7-2 and TRBJ2-3, with TRBD2 matching over 8 bases. Germline values: CDR1 SGHTA, CDR2 FQGNSA. The J segment lost 1 base and the V segment lost 5 bases, leaving 11 bases of the junction unmatched. The CDR3 extends over 17 amino acids. CDR3 nucleotides: TGTGCCAGCAGCGCGCAGATAGCGGGGCCCGGCACAGATACGCAGTATTTT. This codes for CASSAQIAGPGTDTQYF.

This clonotype was detected a few times. The chain carries TRBV28 and TRBJ2-1; 8 bases match TRBD1. The J segment lost 7 bases and the V segment lost 5 bases, leaving 4 bases of the junction unmatched. Looked up from germline, CDR1 is MDHEN and CDR2 is SYDVKM. CDR3 length: 13 amino acids. The CDR3 sequence is CASSQTGVNEQFF. CDR3 nucleotides: TGTGCCAGCAGTCAGACAGGGGTGAATGAGCAGTTCTTC.

The chain couples TRBV12-3 or TRBV12-4 to TRBJ2-3, with D tentatively TRBD2 (6 bases). V was cut by 11 bases and J by 2 bases, with 20 bases left in between. The CDR3 contains 15 residues. CDR3 amino acids: CAGKISRDFTDTQYF. The CDR3 nucleotides are TGTGCCGGCAAGATATCCCGGGACTTCACAGATACGCAGTATTTT.

This clonotype was seen more than once but under ten times. The chain combines TRBV6-6 with TRBJ2-3; D tentatively reads TRBD1 or TRBD2 (5 bases each). The germline V gene encodes CDR1 MNHNY and CDR2 SVGAGI (reference sequence). V lost 2 bases to trimming and J lost 4 bases, with 25 bases between them. This CDR3 is 19 amino acids long. This CDR3 is CASSYPLQRGDTRADTQYF. CDR3 sequence (DNA): TGTGCCAGCAGTTACCCTCTCCAGAGAGGGGATACGAGAGCAGATACGCAGTATTTT.

As regards this clonotype: The germline gene is not matched at one end of the junction; a read error may be the cause. The CDR3 DNA sequence: TGCGCCAGCAGTGAGTCGATTATGGGACAGTCCCAAGAGACCCAGGACTTC. It is translated as CASSESIMGQSQETQDF. V usage is TRBV10-2 and J usage is TRBJ2-5; 7 positions match TRBD1. This CDR3 is 17 amino acids long. Germline CDR1 WSHSY, CDR2 SAAADI.

This clonotype was counted between two and nine times. The chain recombines TRBV11-2 with TRBJ2-1; D may be TRBD1 or TRBD2 (5 bases each). CDR1 SGHAT and CDR2 FQNNGV come from the germline V gene. The CDR3 covers 15 residues. Trimming left V 4 bases short and J 1 base short, with 11 bases between. The CDR3 bases are TGTGCCAGCAGCTCGCTCGAGGGGTCCTACAATGAGCAGTTCTTC. It specifies CASSSLEGSYNEQFF.

This clonotype turned up a few times. The chain couples TRBV6-2 or TRBV6-3 to TRBJ2-1; TRBD1 aligns across 9 bases. There are 16 residues in the CDR3. From germline, CDR1 is MNHEY and CDR2 SVGEGT. The ends lost 7 bases at V and 0 bases at J; junction bases unmatched: 7. The CDR3 spells CASTDRQGGSYNEQFF. The CDR3 nucleotides read TGTGCCAGCACCGACCGACAGGGGGGCTCCTACAATGAGCAGTTCTTC.

This clonotype has more than one count but fewer than ten. The genes are TRBV11-2 and TRBJ2-4, with TRBD1 matching 10 bases. Germline CDR1 SGHAT, CDR2 FQNNGV. This CDR3 region has 14 residues. Trimming cost V 5 bases and J 10 bases; bases outside gene matches: 8. CDR3 in amino acids: CASSRRQGATIQYF. The CDR3 DNA is TGTGCCAGCAGCCGCAGACAGGGGGCGACTATTCAGTACTTC.

The genes are TRBV5-1 and TRBJ1-1; 8 bases are a match to TRBD1. Germline V gene data show CDR1 as SGHRS and CDR2 as YFSETQ. The CDR3 extends over 13 amino acids. The ends lost 4 bases at V and 8 bases at J; junction bases unmatched: 7. CDR3 bases: TGCGCCAGCAGCCCGGGACAGGATGCCGAAGCTTTCTTT. This gives the protein CASSPGQDAEAFF.

V is TRBV18 and J is TRBJ2-1; D perhaps matches TRBD1 (5 bases). CDR1 is KGHSH and CDR2 is LQKENI in the germline V gene. The germline V and J ends were trimmed by 4 bases and 9 bases, with 13 bases remaining between them. The CDR3 totals 13 residues. CDR3 DNA: TGTGCCAGCTCACAGGTAGGGGTGAGTGAGCAGTTCTTC. This encodes CASSQVGVSEQFF.

The chain recombines TRBV5-1 with TRBJ1-5, with unresolved D. The ends were cut back, 1 base at V and 4 bases at J, with 12 bases in the middle. The V gene's germline CDR1 is SGHRS and CDR2 YFSETQ. The CDR3 has 15 residues. CDR3 sequence: CASSLSGDFNQPQHF. The CDR3 bases are TGCGCCAGCAGCTTGTCCGGGGATTTTAATCAGCCCCAGCATTTT.

The rearrangement joins TRBV5-1 to TRBJ2-4; D unresolved. TRBJ2-7 matches the DNA end more closely, so the J call is doubtful. The length of the CDR3 is 14 residues. CDR1 and CDR2 (germline): SGHRS, YFSETQ. The CDR3 bases are TGCGCCAGCAGCTTAAGTCCAGTTACCTACGAGCAGTACTTC. Translation: CASSLSPVTYEQYF.

As regards this clonotype: One junction end disagrees with the germline gene, perhaps due to a read error. The chain links TRBV13 to TRBJ2-1; no clear D gene. Germline V gene lookup returns CDR1 PRHDT and CDR2 FYEKMQ (reference sequence). This CDR3 has 13 residues. This CDR3 is CVSSIPEQNEQFF. CDR3 DNA sequence: TGTGTCAGCAGCATACCCGAGCAAAATGAGCAGTTCTTC.

The gene calls are TRBV30 and TRBJ2-4; D is uncertain. V was pared by 2 bases and J by 8 bases, with 10 bases between. This CDR3 has 12 amino acids. CDR1 and CDR2 (germline): GTSNPN, SVGIG (reference sequence). The DNA of the CDR3 is TGTGCCTGGAGTCCCCTTGGTGACATTCAGTACTTC. Translated: CAWSPLGDIQYF.

The chain links TRBV4-1 to TRBJ2-3; 10 positions agree with TRBD2. V shed 3 bases and J 3 bases; nucleotides not matched to a gene: 6. CDR3 length: 16 residues. The germline CDR1 and CDR2 sequences are MGHRA and YSYEKL. CDR3 loop: CASSHPPGLATDTQYF. For the CDR3, the DNA is TGCGCCAGCAGCCATCCACCGGGACTAGCGACAGATACGCAGTATTTT.

This rearrangement joins TRBV2 to TRBJ2-7; D may be TRBD1 or TRBD2 (5 bases each). The CDR3 covers 16 residues. Looked up from germline, CDR1 is SNHLY and CDR2 is FYNNEI. Between the trimmed V and J ends, which lost 3 bases and 2 bases, there was a span of 17 bases. The CDR3 spells CASSEGVSRNTYEQYF. The CDR3, as DNA: TGTGCCAGCAGTGAGGGGGTCAGTCGAAATACCTACGAGCAGTACTTC.

This clonotype appeared a few times. At one end the junction does not follow the germline gene, possibly because of a read error. The rearrangement joins TRBV12-3 or TRBV12-4 to TRBJ2-3; 11 bases map to TRBD2. This CDR3 comprises 16 residues. This chain's CDR3 is CASSQGTSGPTDTPYF. In DNA, the CDR3 is TGTGCCAGCAGCCAAGGGACTAGCGGACCCACAGATACGCCGTATTTT.

CDR3 nucleotides: TGTGCCAGCAGCTTAGTGGGGGGAGCCTATAATTCACCCCTCCACTTT. It specifies CASSLVGGAYNSPLHF. This chain connects TRBV7-2 to TRBJ1-6, with D possibly TRBD1 on 5 matching bases. Germline V gives CDR1 SGHTA, CDR2 FQGNSA. CDR3 size: 16 residues. Trimming left V 1 base short and J 2 bases short, with 9 bases between.

In this sample, this clonotype turned up many times. This chain joins TRBV5-5 and TRBJ2-7; 16 bases agree with TRBD2. Germline lookup yields CDR1 SGHKS and CDR2 YYEKEE (reference sequence). The trim removed 2 bases at V and 0 bases at J, leaving 2 bases unmatched. CDR3 size: 17 residues. CDR3 DNA sequence: TGTGCCAGCAGCTTAGGGACTAGCGGGGGGGTCTCCTACGAGCAGTACTTC. It codes for CASSLGTSGGVSYEQYF.

The rearrangement uses TRBV7-2 and TRBJ1-3; tentatively, D is TRBD1 (5 bases). Germline assignment: CDR1 SGHTA and CDR2 FQGNSA. There are 14 residues in the CDR3. V lost 4 bases and J 6 bases, leaving 13 bases between the germline ends. The CDR3 sequence: CASSSRDQLNTIYF. The CDR3 DNA reads TGTGCCAGCAGCTCACGGGACCAGTTAAACACCATATATTTT.

The V gene is TRBV5-1, the J gene TRBJ2-1; possible D gene TRBD1, 5 bases. The assigned J gene may be wrong: the sequence end matches TRBJ2-7 better. The CDR3 loop spans 15 amino acids. Germline-derived CDR1 and CDR2 are SGHRS and YFSETQ. The CDR3 is CASSLGARSFDEQYF. DNA for the CDR3: TGCGCCAGCAGCTTAGGGGCTAGAAGTTTCGATGAGCAGTACTTC.

The chain links TRBV28 to TRBJ2-5; possibly TRBD1 for D (6 bases). The germline CDR1 and CDR2 sequences are MDHEN and SYDVKM. Trimming cost V 5 bases and J 3 bases, with 16 bases left between them. The CDR3 consists of 15 residues. CDR3 loop: CASSPRQDAEETQYF. The CDR3 region has the DNA TGTGCCAGCAGTCCGAGACAGGATGCGGAAGAGACCCAGTACTTC.

The chain joins TRBV7-2 to TRBJ2-3, with 8 bases lining up with TRBD1. J lost 1 base, V lost 2 bases, and 5 bases had no gene match. Germline V gene sequence: CDR1 SGHTA, CDR2 FQGNSA. The CDR3 contains 16 residues. CDR3 sequence: CASSLFQGAGTDTQYF. CDR3 DNA sequence: TGTGCCAGCAGCTTATTCCAGGGGGCCGGCACAGATACGCAGTATTTT. Full variable domain (remainder filled in from reference TRBV7-2 and TRBJ2-3): GAGVSQSPSNKVTEKGKDVELRCDPISGHTALYWYRQSLGQGLEFLIYFQGNSAPDKSGLPSDRFSAERTGGSVSTLTIQRTQQEDSAVYLCASSLFQGAGTDTQYFGPGTRLTVL.

The chain uses TRBV6-5 and TRBJ1-1; the D gene is possibly TRBD1 (5 bases). Trimming shortened V by 8 bases and J by 5 bases, and 15 bases separated the two germline ends. CDR1 is MNHEY, CDR2 SVGAGI, per germline. The CDR3 is 13 residues long. The CDR3 DNA sequence: TGTGCCAGCGGAAGGGGTAAAGAGACTGAAGCTTTCTTT. Translating it yields CASGRGKETEAFF.

On this clonotype itself: At one of its ends the junction is not consistent with the germline gene, which may arise from a read error. The chain links TRBV18 to TRBJ2-1, with D perhaps being TRBD1 or TRBD2 (5 bases each). The CDR3 consists of 16 residues. The germline V gene encodes CDR1 KGHSH and CDR2 LQKENI. CDR3 nucleotides: TGTGCCGGCTCACCACCGGGGACCGAAATGGGGGATGAGCAGTTCTTC. Translating it yields CAGSPPGTEMGDEQFF.